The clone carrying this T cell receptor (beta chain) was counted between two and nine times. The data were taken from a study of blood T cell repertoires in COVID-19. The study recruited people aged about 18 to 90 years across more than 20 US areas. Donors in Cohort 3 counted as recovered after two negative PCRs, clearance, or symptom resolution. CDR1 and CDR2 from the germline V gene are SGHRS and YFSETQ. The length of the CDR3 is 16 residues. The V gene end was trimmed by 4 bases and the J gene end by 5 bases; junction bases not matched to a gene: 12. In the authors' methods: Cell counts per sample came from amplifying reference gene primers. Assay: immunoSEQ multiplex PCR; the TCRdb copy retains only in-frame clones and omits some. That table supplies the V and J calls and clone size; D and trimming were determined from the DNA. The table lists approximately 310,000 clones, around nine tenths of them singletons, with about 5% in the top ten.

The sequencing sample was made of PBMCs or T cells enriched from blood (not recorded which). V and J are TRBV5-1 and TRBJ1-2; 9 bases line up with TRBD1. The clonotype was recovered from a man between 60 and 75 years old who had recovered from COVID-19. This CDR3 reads CASSLEGQGGRYGYTF. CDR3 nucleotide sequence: TGCGCCAGCAGCCTGGAGGGACAGGGAGGTCGGTATGGCTACACCTTC.